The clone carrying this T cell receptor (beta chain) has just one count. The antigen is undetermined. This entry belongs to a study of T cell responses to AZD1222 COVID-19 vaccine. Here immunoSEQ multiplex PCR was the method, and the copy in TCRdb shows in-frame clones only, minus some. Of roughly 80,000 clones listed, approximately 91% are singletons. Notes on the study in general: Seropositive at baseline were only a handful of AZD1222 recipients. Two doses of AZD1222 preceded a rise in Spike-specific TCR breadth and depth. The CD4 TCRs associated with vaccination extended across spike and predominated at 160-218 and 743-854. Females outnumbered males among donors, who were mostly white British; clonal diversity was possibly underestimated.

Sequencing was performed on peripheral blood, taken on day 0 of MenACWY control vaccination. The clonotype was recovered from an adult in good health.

The CDR3 reads CASNVPGTGGENTIYF. CDR3 DNA sequence: TGTGCCAGCAACGTTCCCGGGACAGGGGGAGAAAACACCATATATTTT. The rearrangement links TRBV27 to TRBJ1-3; TRBD1 agrees at 11 bases. The CDR3 has 16 amino acids. J lost 6 bases, V lost 7 bases, and 11 bases had no gene match. CDR1 and CDR2 (germline): MNHEY, SMNVEV (reference sequence).